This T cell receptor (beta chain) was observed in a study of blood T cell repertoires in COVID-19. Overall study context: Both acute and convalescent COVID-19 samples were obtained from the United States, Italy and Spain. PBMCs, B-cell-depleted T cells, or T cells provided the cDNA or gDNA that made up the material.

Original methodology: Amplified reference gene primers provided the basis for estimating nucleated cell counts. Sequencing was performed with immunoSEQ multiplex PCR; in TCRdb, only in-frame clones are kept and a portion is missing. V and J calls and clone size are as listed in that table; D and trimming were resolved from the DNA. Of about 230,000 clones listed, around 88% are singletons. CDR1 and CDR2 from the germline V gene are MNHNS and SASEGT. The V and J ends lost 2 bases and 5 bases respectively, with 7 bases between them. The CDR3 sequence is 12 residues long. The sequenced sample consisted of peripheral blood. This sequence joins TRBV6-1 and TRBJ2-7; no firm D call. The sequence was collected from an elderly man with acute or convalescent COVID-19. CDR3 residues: CASSEKRDEQYF. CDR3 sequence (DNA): TGTGCCAGCAGTGAAAAGAGAGACGAGCAGTACTTC.